This T cell receptor beta chain is from a study of blood T cells in healthy people across ages. Next came a second PCR, run for about 6 to 12 cycles, which used a sample-barcoded 5' primer along with a J-beta primer mix. TCRdb used MiXCR to reprocess the 5' RACE reads, holding one entry per CDR3 protein. The sample contains roughly 800,000 distinct CDR3 sequences, 35% to 40% of which appear only once. The CDR3 has 15 amino acids. The germline V gene has CDR1 DFQATT and CDR2 SNEGSKA (reference sequence). The V and J ends lost 0 bases and 11 bases, in that order; junction bases with no gene match: 12. The TCR comes from a man aged 18 to 30 in good health. The chain links TRBV20-1 to TRBJ2-5; 10 positions match TRBD2. The sequenced material came from blood. The CDR3 sequence: CSARDPWTSGNEQYF. The CDR3 DNA reads TGCAGTGCTAGAGACCCGTGGACTAGCGGCAATGAGCAGTACTTC.